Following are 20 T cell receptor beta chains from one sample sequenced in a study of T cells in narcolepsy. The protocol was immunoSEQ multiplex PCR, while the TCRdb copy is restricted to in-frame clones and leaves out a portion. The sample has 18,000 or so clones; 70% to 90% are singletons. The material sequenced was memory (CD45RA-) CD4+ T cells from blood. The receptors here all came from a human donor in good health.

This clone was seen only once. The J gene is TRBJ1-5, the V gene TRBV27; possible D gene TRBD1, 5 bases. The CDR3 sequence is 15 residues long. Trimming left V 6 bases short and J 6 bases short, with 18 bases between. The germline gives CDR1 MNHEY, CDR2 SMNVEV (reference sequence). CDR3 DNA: TGTGCCAGCAGCCCTAGCAGAGGGGAGGGTCAGCCCCAGCATTTT. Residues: CASSPSRGEGQPQHF.

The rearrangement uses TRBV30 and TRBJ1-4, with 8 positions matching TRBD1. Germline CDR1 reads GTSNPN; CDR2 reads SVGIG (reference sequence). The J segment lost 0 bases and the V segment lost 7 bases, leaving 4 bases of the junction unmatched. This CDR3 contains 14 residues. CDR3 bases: TGTGCCTCGGCAGGGGGCCCAACTAATGAAAAACTGTTTTTT. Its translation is CASAGGPTNEKLFF.

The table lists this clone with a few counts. The DNA for the CDR3 is TGTGCCAGCAGCCCCCCGGGGCAAACTGAAGCTTTCTTT. This sequence encodes CASSPPGQTEAFF. This chain uses TRBV6-6 with TRBJ1-1; the D gene is possibly TRBD1 (5 bases). Trimming pared 6 bases from V and 5 bases from J, leaving 13 bases between. From germline, CDR1 is MNHNY and CDR2 SVGAGI (reference sequence). The CDR3 is made up of 13 amino acids.

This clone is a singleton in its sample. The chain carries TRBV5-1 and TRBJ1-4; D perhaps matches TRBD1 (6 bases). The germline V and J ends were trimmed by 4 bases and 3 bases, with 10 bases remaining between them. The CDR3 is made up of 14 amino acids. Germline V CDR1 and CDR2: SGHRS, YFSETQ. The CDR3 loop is CASSLGQPNEKLFF. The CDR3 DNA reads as TGCGCCAGCAGCCTTGGACAGCCTAATGAAAAACTGTTTTTT.

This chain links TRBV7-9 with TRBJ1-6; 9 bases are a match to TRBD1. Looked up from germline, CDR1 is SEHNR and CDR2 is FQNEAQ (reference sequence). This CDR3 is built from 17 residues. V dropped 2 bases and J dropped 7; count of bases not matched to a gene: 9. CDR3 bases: TGTGCCAGCAGCTTACTTCTGGGACAGGGAAGAAATTCACCCCTCCACTTT. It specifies CASSLLLGQGRNSPLHF.

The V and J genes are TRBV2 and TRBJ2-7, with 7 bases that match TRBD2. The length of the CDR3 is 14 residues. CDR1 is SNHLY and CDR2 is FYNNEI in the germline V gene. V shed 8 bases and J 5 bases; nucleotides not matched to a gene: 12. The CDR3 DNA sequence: TGTGCCAGCCGTCCGGGGGGATCTATGGACGAGCAGTACTTC. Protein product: CASRPGGSMDEQYF.

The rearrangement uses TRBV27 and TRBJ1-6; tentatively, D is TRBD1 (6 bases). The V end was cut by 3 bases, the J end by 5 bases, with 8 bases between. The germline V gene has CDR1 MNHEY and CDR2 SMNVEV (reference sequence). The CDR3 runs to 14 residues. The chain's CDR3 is CASSFRQDNSPLHF. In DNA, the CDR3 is TGTGCCAGCAGTTTCCGACAGGATAATTCACCCCTCCACTTT.

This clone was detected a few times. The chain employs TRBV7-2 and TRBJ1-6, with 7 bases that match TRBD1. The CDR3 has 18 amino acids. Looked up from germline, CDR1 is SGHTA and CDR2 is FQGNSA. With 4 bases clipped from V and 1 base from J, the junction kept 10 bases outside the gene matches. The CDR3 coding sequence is TGTGCCAGCAGCTCGACAGGGTTAGGGGGTTCCTATAATTCACCCCTCCACTTT. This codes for CASSSTGLGGSYNSPLHF.

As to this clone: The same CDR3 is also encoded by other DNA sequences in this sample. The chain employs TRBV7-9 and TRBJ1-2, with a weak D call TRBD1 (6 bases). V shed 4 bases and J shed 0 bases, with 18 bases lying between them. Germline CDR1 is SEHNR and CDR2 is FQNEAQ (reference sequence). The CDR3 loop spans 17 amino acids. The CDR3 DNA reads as TGTGCCAGCAGCTCAGACAGGCTGACCGAAGCTAACTATGGCTACACCTTC. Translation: CASSSDRLTEANYGYTF.

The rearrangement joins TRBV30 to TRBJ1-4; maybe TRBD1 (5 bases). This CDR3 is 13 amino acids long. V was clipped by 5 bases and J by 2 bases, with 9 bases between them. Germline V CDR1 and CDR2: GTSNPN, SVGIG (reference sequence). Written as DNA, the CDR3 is TGTGCCTGGGGACAATCCACTAATGAAAAACTGTTTTTT. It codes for CAWGQSTNEKLFF.

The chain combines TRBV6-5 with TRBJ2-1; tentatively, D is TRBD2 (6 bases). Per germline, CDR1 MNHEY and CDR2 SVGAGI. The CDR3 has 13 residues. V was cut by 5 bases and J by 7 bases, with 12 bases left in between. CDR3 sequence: CASSPTRGNEQFF. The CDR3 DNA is TGTGCCAGCAGTCCAACCCGGGGGAATGAGCAGTTCTTC.

The CDR3 bases are TGCAGCGTTGAAATATCAGGGAAAGGCTATGGCTACACCTTC. Its protein product is CSVEISGKGYGYTF. The chain links TRBV29-1 to TRBJ1-2, with D maybe TRBD1 (5 bases). The CDR3 sequence is 14 residues long. V dropped 2 bases and J dropped 4 bases, with 14 bases sitting between them. The germline V gene has CDR1 SQVTM and CDR2 ANQGSEA.

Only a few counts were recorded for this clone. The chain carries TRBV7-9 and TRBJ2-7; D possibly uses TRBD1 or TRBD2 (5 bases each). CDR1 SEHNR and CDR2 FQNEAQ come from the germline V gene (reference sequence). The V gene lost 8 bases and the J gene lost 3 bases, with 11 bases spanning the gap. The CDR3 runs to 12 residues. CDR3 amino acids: CASSGTGYEQYF. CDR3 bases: TGTGCCAGCTCGGGGACCGGCTACGAGCAGTACTTC. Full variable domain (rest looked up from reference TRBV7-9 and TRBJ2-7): DTGVSQNPRHKITKRGQNVTFRCDPISEHNRLYWYRQTLGQGPEFLTYFQNEAQLEKSRLLSDRFSAERPKGSFSTLEIQRTEQGDSAMYLCASSGTGYEQYFGPGTRLTVT.

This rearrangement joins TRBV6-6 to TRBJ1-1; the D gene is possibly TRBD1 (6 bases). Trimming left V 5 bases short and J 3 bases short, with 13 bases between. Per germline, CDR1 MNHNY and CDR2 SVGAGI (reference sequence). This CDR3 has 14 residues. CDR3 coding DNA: TGTGCCAGCAGTGCGGGGGCGAAGCACACTGAAGCTTTCTTT. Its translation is CASSAGAKHTEAFF.

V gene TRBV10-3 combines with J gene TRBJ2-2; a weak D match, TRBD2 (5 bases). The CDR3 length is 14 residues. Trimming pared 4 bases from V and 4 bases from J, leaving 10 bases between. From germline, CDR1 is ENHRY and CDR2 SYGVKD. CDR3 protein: CAISVGLATGELFF. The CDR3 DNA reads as TGTGCCATCAGTGTAGGACTTGCCACCGGGGAGCTGTTTTTT.

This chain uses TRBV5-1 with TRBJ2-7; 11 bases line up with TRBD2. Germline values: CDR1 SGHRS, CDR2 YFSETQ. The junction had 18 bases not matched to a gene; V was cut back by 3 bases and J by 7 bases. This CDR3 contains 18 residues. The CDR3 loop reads CASSSWAITSGSSDEQYF. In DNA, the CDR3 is TGCGCCAGCAGCTCGTGGGCGATTACTAGCGGGAGTTCGGATGAGCAGTACTTC.

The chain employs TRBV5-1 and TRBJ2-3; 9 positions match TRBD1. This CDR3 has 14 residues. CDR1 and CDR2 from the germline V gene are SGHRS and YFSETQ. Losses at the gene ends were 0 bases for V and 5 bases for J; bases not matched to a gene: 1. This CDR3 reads CASSLGQGGDTQYF. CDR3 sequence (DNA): TGCGCCAGCAGCTTGGGACAGGGGGGAGATACGCAGTATTTT. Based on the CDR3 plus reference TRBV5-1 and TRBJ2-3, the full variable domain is KAGVTQTPRYLIKTRGQQVTLSCSPISGHRSVSWYQQTPGQGLQFLFEYFSETQRNKGNFPGRFSGRQFSNSRSEMNVSTLELGDSALYLCASSLGQGGDTQYFGPGTRLTVL.

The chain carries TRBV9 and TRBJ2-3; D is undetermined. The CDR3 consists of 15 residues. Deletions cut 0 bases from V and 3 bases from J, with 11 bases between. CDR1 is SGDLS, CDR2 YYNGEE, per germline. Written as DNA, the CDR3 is TGTGCCAGCAGCGTAGTCGCTCTGGGGACAGATACGCAGTATTTT. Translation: CASSVVALGTDTQYF.

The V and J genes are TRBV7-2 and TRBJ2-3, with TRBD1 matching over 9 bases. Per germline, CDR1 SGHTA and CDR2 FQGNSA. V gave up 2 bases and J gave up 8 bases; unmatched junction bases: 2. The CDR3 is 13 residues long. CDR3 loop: CASSLSTGGTQYF. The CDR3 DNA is TGTGCCAGCAGCTTATCGACAGGGGGTACGCAGTATTTT.

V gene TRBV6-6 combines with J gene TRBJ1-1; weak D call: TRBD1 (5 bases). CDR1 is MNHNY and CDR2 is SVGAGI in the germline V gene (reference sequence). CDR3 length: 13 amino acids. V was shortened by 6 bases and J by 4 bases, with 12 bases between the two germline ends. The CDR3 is CASSPRGATEAFF. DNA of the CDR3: TGTGCCAGCAGCCCTCGCGGGGCCACTGAAGCTTTCTTT.